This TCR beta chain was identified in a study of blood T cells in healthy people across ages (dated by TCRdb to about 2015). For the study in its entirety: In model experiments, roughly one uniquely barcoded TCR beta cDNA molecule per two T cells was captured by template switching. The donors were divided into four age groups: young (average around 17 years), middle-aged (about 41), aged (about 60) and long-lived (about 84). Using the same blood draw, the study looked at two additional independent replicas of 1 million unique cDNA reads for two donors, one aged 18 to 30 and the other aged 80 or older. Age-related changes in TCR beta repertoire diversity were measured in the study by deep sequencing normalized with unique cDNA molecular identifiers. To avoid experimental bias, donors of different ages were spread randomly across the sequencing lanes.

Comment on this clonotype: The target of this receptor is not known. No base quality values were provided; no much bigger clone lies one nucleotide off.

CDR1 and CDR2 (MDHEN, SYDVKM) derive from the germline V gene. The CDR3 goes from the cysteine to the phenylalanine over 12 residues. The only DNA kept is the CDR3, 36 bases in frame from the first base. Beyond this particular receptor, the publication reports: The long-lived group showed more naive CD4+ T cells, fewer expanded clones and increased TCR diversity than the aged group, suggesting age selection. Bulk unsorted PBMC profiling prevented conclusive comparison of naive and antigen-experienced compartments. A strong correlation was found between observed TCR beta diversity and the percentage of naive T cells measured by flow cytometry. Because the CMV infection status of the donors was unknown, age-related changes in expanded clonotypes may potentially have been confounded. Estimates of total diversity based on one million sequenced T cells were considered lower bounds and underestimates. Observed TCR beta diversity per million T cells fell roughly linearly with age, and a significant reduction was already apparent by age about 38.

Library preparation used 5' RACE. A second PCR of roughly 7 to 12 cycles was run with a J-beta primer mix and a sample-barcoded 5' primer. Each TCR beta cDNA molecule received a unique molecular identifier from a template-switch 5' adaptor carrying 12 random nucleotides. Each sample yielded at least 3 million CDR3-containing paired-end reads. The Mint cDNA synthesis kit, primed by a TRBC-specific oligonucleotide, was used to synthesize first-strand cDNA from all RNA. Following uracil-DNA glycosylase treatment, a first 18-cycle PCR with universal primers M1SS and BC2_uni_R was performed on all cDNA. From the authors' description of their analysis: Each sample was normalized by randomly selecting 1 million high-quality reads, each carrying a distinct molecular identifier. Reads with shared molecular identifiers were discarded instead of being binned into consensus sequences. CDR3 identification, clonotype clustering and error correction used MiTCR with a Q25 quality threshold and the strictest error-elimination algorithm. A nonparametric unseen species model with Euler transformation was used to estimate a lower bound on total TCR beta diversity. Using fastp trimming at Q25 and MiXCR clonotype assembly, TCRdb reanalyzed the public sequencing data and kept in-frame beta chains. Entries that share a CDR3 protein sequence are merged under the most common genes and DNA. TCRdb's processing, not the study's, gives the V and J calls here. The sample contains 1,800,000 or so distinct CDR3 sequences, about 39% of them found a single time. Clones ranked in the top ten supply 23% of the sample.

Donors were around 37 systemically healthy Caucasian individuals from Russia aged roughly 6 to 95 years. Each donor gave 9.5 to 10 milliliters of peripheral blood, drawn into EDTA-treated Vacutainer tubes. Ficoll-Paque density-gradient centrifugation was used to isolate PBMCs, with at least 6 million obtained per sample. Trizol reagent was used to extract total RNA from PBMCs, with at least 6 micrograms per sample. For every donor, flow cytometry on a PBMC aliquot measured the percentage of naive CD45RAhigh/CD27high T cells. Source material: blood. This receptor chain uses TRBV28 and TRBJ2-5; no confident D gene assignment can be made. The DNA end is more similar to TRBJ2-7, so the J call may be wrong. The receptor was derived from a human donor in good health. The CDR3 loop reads CASRRAPYEQYF. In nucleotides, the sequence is TGTGCCAGCAGACGGGCTCCCTACGAGCAGTACTTC.